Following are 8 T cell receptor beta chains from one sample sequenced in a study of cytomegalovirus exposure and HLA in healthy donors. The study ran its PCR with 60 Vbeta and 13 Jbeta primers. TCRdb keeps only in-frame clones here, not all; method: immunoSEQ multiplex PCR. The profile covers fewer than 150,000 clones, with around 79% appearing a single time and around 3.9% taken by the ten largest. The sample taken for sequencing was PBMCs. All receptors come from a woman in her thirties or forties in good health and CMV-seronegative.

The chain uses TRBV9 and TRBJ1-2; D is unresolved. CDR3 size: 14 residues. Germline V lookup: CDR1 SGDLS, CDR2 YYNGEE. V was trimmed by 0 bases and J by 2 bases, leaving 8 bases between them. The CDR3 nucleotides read TGTGCCAGCAGCGTAGGGGCAGAAAACTATGGCTACACCTTC. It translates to CASSVGAENYGYTF.

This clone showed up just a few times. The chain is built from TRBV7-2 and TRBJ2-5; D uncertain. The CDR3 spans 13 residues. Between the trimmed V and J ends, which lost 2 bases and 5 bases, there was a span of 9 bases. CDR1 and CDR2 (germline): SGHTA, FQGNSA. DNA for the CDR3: TGTGCCAGCAGCTTACCCCTGTTTGAGACCCAGTACTTC. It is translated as CASSLPLFETQYF.

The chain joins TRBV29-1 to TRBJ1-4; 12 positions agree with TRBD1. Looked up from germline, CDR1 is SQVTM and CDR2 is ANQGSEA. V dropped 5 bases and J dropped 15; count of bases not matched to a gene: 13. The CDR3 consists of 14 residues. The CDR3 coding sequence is TGCAGCGTTACTACCGGGACAGGGGGCTTTGAGTTGTTTTTT. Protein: CSVTTGTGGFELFF.

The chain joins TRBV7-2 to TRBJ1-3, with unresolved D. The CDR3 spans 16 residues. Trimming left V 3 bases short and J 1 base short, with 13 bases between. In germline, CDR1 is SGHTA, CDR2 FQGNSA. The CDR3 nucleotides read TGTGCCAGCAGCTTCCGGAGGGCGGATTCTGGAAACACCATATATTTT. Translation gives CASSFRRADSGNTIYF.

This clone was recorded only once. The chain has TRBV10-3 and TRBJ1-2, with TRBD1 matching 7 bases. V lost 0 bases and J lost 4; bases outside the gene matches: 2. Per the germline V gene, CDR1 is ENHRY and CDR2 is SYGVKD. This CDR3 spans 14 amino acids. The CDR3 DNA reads TGTGCCATCAGTGAGTCCGCAGGGGGCTATGGCTACACCTTC. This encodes CAISESAGGYGYTF.

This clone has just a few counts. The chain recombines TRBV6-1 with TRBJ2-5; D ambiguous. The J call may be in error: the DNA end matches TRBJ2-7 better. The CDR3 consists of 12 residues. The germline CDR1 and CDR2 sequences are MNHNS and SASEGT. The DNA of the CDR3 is TGTGCCAGCAGTGAAGCCACCTACGAGCAGTACTTC. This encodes CASSEATYEQYF.

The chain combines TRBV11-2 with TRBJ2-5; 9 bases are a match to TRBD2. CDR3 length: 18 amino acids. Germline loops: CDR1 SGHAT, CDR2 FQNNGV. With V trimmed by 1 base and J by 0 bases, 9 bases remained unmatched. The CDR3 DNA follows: TGTGCCAGCAGCTTAGTGGGGGGGCTAGCGGGGAACCAAGAGACCCAGTACTTC. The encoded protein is CASSLVGGLAGNQETQYF. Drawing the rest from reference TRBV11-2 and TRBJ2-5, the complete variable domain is EAGVAQSPRYKIIEKRQSVAFWCNPISGHATLYWYQQILGQGPKLLIQFQNNGVVDDSQLPKDRFSAERLKGVDSTLKIQPAKLEDSAVYLCASSLVGGLAGNQETQYFGPGTRLLVL.

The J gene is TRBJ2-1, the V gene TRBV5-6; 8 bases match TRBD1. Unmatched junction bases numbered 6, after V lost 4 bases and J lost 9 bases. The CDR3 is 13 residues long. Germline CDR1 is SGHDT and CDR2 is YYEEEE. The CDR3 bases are TGTGCCAGCAGCCCGCAGGGGGCGGGTGAGCAGTTCTTC. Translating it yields CASSPQGAGEQFF.